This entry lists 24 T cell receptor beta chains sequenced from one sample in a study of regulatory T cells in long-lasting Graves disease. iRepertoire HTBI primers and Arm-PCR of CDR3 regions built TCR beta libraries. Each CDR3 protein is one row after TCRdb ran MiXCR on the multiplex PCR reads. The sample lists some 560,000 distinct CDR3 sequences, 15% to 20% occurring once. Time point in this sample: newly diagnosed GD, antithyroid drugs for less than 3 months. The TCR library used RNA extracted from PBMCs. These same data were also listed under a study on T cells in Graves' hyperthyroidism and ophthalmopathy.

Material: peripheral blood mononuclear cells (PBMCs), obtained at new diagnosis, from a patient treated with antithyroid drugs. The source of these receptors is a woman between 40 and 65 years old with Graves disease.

CDR3 in DNA: TGTGCCAGCAGCCAAGTTTCGGTGAACACTGAAGCTTTCTTT. This translates into CASSQVSVNTEAFF. This chain connects TRBV3-1 to TRBJ1-1; the D is unclear. Trimming shortened V by 1 base and J by 0 bases, and 6 bases separated the two germline ends. Germline values: CDR1 LGHDT, CDR2 YNNKEL (reference sequence). The CDR3 is 14 residues long.

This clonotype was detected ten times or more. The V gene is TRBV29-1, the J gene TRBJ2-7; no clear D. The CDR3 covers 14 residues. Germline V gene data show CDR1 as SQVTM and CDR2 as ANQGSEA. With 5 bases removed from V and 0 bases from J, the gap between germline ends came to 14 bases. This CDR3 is CSVRSRTDSYEQYF. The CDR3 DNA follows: TGCAGCGTTCGATCCCGGACGGACTCCTACGAGCAGTACTTC.

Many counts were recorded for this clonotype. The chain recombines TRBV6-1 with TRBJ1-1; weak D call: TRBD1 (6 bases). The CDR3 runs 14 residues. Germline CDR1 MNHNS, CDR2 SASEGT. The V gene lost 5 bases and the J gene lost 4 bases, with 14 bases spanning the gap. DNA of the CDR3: TGTGCCAGCAGTAGGGGGGGCAGCGGCACTGAAGCTTTCTTT. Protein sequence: CASSRGGSGTEAFF.

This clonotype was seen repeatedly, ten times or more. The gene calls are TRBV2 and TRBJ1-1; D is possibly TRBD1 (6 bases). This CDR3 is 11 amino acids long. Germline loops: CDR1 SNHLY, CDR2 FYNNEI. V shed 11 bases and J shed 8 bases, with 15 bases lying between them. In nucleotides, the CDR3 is TGTGCCCTCCGGGACATGGTCGAAGCTTTCTTT. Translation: CALRDMVEAFF.

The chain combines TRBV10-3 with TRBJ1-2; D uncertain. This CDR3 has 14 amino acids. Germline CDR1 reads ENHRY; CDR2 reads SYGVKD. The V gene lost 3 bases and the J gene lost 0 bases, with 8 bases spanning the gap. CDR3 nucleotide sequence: TGTGCCATCAGTGATGTAGGGCCTAACTATGGCTACACCTTC. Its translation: CAISDVGPNYGYTF.

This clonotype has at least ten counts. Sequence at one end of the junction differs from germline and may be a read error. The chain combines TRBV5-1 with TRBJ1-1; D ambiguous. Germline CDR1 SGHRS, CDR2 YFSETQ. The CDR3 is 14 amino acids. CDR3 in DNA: TGTGCCAGCAGTTTGGAGGGAACGAACACTGAAGCTTTCTTT. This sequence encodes CASSLEGTNTEAFF.

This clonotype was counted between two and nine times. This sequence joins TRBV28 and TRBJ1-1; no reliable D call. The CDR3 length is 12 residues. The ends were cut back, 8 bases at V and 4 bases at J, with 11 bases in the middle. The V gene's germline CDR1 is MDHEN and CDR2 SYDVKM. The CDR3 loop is CASAWAVTEAFF. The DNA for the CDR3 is TGTGCCAGCGCTTGGGCGGTCACTGAAGCTTTCTTT.

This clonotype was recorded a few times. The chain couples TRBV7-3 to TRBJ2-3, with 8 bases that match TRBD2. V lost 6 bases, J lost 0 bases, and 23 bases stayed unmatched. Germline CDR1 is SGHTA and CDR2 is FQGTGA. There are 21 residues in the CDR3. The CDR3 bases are TGTGCCAGCAGTCTACCGGGGGCGGGGGGCCGTACCTACCCTAGCACAGATACGCAGTATTTT. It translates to CASSLPGAGGRTYPSTDTQYF.

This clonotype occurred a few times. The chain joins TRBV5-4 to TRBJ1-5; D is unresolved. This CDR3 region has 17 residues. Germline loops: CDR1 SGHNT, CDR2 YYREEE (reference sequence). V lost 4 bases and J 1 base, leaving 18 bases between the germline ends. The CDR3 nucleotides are TGTGCCAGCAGCCGATCCGATGGTAGGGCAAGCAATCAGCCCCAGCATTTT. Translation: CASSRSDGRASNQPQHF.

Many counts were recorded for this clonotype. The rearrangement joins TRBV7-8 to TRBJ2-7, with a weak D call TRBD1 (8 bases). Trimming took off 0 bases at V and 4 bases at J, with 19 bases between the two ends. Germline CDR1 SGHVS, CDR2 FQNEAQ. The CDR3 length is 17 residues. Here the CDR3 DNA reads TGTGCCAGCAGCTTAGCACAGGGGGGGGAATTCCTGTACGAGCAGTACTTC. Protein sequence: CASSLAQGGEFLYEQYF. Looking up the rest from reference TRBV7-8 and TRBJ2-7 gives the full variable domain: GAGVSQSPRYKVAKRGQDVALRCDPISGHVSLFWYQQALGQGPEFLTYFQNEAQLDKSGLPSDRFFAERPEGSVSTLKIQRTQQEDSAVYLCASSLAQGGEFLYEQYFGPGTRLTVT.

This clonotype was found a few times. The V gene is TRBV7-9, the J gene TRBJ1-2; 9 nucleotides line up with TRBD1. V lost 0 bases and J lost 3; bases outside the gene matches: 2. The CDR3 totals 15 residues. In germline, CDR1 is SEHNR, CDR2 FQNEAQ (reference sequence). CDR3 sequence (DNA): TGTGCCAGCAGCTTAGCACAGGGGGCTGACTATGGCTACACCTTC. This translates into CASSLAQGADYGYTF.

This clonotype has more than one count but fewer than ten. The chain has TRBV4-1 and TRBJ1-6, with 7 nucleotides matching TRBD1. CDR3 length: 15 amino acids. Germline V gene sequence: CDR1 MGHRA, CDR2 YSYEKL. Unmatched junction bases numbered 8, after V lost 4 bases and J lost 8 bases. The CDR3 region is CASSRPGGMDSPLHF. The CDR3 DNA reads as TGCGCCAGCAGCCGCCCAGGGGGGATGGATTCACCCCTCCACTTT.

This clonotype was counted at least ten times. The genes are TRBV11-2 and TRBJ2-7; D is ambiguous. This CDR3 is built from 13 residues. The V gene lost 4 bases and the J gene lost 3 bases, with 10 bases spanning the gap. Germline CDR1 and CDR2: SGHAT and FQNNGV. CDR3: CASSWHTNYEQYF. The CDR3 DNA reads TGTGCCAGCAGCTGGCACACCAACTACGAGCAGTACTTC.

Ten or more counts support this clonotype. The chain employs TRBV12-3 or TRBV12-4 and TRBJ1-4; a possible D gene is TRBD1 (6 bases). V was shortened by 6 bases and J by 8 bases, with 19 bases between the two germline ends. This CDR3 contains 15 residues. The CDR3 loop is CASSDNRDSGEKLFF. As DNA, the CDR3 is TGTGCCAGCAGCGACAACAGGGATTCTGGGGAAAAACTGTTTTTT.

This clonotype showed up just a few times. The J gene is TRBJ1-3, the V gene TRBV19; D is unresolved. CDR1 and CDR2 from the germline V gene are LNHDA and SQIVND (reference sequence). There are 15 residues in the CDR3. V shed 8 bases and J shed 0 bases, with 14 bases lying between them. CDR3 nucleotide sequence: TGTGCCAGTGCTCGATACGGATTCTCTGGAAACACCATATATTTT. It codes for CASARYGFSGNTIYF.

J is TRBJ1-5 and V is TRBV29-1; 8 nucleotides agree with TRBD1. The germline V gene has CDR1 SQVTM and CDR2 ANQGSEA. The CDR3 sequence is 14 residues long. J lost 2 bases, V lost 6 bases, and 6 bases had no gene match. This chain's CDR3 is CSVGQGSGNQPQHF. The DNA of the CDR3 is TGCAGCGTAGGACAGGGCTCTGGCAATCAGCCCCAGCATTTT.

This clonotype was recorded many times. The CDR3 bases are TGTGCCACTCAGGACGTAAATACCTACGAGCAGTACTTC. Translating it yields CATQDVNTYEQYF. The chain couples TRBV6-2 or TRBV6-3 to TRBJ2-7; D not certain. This CDR3 has 13 amino acids. Looked up from germline, CDR1 is MNHEY and CDR2 is SVGEGT. Trimming took 10 bases from V and 2 from J, leaving 15 bases between them.

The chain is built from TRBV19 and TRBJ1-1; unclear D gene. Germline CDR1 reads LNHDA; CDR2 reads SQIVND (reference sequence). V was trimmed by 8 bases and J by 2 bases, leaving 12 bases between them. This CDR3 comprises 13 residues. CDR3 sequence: CASGLWSNTEAFF. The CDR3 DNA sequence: TGTGCCAGTGGACTGTGGTCCAACACTGAAGCTTTCTTT.

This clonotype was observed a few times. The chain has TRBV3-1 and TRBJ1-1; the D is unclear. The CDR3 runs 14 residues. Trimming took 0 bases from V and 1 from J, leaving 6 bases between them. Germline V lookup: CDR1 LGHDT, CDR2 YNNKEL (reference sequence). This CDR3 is CASSQDGKNTEAFF. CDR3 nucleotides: TGTGCCAGCAGCCAAGATGGGAAGAACACTGAAGCTTTCTTT.

The CDR3 coding sequence is TGCGCCAGCAGAGTTGGTTGGCAGCAGAACACTGAAGCTTTCTTT. Encoded protein: CASRVGWQQNTEAFF. The chain links TRBV5-1 to TRBJ1-1; D ambiguous. The CDR3 is 15 residues long. The germline gives CDR1 SGHRS, CDR2 YFSETQ. V was pared by 5 bases and J by 1 base, with 15 bases between.

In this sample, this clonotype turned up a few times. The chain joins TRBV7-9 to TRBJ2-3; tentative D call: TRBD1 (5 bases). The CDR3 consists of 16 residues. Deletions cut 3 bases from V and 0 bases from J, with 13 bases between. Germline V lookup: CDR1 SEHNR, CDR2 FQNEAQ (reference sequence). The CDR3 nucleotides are TGTGCCAGCAGCTTGGGAAGACAGCTTAGCACAGATACGCAGTATTTT. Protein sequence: CASSLGRQLSTDTQYF.

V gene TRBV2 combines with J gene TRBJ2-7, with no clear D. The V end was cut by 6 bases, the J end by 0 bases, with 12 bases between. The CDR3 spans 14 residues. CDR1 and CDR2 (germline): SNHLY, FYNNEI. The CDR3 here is CASSVEGYSYEQYF. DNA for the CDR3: TGTGCCAGCAGCGTAGAAGGATACTCCTACGAGCAGTACTTC.

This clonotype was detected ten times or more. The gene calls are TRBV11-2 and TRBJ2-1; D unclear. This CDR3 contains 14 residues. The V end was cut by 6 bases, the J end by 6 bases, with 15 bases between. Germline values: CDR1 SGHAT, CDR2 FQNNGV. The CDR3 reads CASSGSSLTNEQFF. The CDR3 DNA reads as TGTGCCAGCAGTGGGTCCTCTTTAACCAATGAGCAGTTCTTC.

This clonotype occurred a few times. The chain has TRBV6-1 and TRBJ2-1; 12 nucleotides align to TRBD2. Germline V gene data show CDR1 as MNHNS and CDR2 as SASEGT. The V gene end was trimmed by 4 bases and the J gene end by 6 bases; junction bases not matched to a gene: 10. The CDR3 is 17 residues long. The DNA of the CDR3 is TGTGCCAGCAGTGGTGGTCCACTAGCGGGGGGCTCCAATGAGCAGTTCTTC. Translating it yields CASSGGPLAGGSNEQFF.